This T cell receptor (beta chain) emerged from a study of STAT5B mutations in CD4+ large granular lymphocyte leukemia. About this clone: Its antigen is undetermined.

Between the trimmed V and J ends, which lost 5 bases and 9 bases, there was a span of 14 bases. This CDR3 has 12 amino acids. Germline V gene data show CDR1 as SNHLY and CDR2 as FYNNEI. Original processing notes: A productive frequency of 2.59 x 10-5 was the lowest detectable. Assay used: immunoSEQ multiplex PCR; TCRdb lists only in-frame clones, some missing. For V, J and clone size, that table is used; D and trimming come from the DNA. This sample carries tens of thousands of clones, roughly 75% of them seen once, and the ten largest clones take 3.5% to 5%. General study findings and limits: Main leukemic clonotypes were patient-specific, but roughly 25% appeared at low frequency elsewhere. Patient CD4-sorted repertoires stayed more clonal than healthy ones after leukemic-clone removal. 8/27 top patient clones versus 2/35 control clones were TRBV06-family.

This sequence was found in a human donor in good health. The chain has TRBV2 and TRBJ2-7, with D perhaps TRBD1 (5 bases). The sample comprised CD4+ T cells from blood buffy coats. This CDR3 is CASSPGQLGQYF. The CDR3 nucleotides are TGTGCCAGCAGTCCTGGACAACTTGGGCAGTACTTC.